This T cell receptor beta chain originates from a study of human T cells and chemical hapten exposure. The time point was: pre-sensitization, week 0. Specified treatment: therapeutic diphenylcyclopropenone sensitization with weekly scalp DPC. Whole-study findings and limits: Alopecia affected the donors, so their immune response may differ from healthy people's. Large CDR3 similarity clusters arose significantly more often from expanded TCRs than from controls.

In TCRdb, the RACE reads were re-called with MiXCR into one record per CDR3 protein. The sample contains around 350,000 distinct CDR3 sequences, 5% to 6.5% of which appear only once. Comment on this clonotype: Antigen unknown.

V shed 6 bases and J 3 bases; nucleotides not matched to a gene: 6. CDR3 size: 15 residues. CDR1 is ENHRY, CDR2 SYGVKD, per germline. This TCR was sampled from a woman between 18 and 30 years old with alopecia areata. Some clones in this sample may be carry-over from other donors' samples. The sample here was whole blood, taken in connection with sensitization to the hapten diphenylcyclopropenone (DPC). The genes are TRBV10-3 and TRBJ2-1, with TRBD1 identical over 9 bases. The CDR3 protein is CAIRGGQGDYNEQFF. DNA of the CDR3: TGTGCCATCAGGGGGGGACAGGGTGACTACAATGAGCAGTTCTTC.